The subject of this entry is one T cell receptor beta chain. The antigen is undetermined. This sample is part of a study of cytomegalovirus exposure and HLA in healthy donors. Study conclusions and caveats: It emerged from a later analysis that several of the most significant clusters appeared to be linked to common viral pathogens. In a later analysis, V- and J-gene trimming of beta chains associated with a DCLRE1C missense variant, replicated independently.

Researchers ran the PCR with 60 Vbeta and 13 Jbeta primers. Sequencing was performed with immunoSEQ multiplex PCR; in TCRdb, only in-frame clones are kept and a portion is missing. The data show some 98,000 clones, roughly 70% seen once. This TCR derives from a man in his fifties or sixties in good health and CMV-seronegative. The sequenced material came from PBMCs.

CDR3 in amino acids: CASSPDRINYGYTF. CDR3 sequence (DNA): TGTGCCAGCAGTCCGGACAGGATTAACTATGGCTACACCTTC. The chain recombines TRBV6-5 with TRBJ1-2, with TRBD1 matching over 7 bases. Germline V lookup: CDR1 MNHEY, CDR2 SVGAGI. After removal of 5 bases from V and 1 base from J, the junction contained 4 bases not matched to a gene. CDR3 size: 14 residues.